Each of the 5 T cell receptor beta chains below was sequenced from the same sample in a study of blood T cell repertoires in COVID-19. Using immunoSEQ multiplex PCR, the repertoire was profiled, and TCRdb retains in-frame clones only, with some absent. The sample carries fewer than 250,000 clones, around 90% recorded once. Sequencing used peripheral blood. Receptors originate from a man under 40 with COVID-19, enrolled during active disease.

The chain carries TRBV5-4 and TRBJ2-7; no definite D call. The V end was cut by 4 bases, the J end by 3 bases, with 17 bases between. Per the germline V gene, CDR1 is SGHNT and CDR2 is YYREEE (reference sequence). CDR3 length: 15 amino acids. The chain's CDR3 is CASSPHLRGGYEQYF. Written as DNA, the CDR3 is TGTGCCAGCAGCCCCCATTTGAGAGGTGGCTACGAGCAGTACTTC.

The J gene is TRBJ2-5, the V gene TRBV27; 9 bases match TRBD1. J lost 5 bases, V lost 6 bases, and 4 bases had no gene match. The CDR3 sequence is 13 residues long. The germline V gene encodes CDR1 MNHEY and CDR2 SMNVEV (reference sequence). DNA of the CDR3: TGTGCCAGCAGAGGGACAGGGCTGGAGACCCAGTACTTC. It is translated as CASRGTGLETQYF.

The chain carries TRBV12-3 or TRBV12-4 and TRBJ2-3; 7 nucleotides line up with TRBD1. J lost 6 bases, V lost 7 bases, and 4 bases had no gene match. This CDR3 region has 12 residues. The CDR3 region has the DNA TGTGCCAGCATCCAGGGGGTTGATACGCAGTATTTT. This encodes CASIQGVDTQYF.

This clone came up once. V usage is TRBV9 and J usage is TRBJ1-2, with a weak D call TRBD1 (5 bases). This CDR3 is 14 amino acids long. Germline V gives CDR1 SGDLS, CDR2 YYNGEE. V was trimmed by 0 bases and J by 0 bases, leaving 6 bases between them. The CDR3 bases are TGTGCCAGCAGCGTAGAGGGGACTAACTATGGCTACACCTTC. This encodes CASSVEGTNYGYTF.

This chain connects TRBV18 to TRBJ1-1; a weak D match, TRBD1 (5 bases). The germline V and J ends were trimmed by 5 bases and 3 bases, with 13 bases remaining between them. The CDR3 consists of 14 residues. Germline CDR1 reads KGHSH; CDR2 reads LQKENI. The CDR3 DNA is TGTGCCAGCTCAGGGAGGGGTTGGGACACTGAAGCTTTCTTT. This codes for CASSGRGWDTEAFF.